The following is a T cell receptor (beta chain) sequence with its context. This entry comes from a study of shared clonotypes between healthy human individuals. About the research overall: With ages of 18 to 49, the donors were a couple of women and a few men.

Between the trimmed V and J ends, which lost 2 bases and 4 bases, there was a span of 20 bases. This CDR3 region has 17 residues. Germline V lookup: CDR1 MNHNS, CDR2 SASEGT. Every subset had its genomic DNA shared out evenly among several immunoSEQ plates. Repertoires were generated with immunoSEQ multiplex PCR, while TCRdb's copy carries only in-frame clones and drops some. This sample has some 790,000 clones; 72% occur once, and the top ten carry under 2%. This receptor was identified in a woman in her 30s in good health. This sequence joins TRBV6-1 and TRBJ1-2, with D hard to call. The sample taken for sequencing was memory CD4+ T cells sorted from blood. Subset meaning: CD45RA-negative fraction. CDR3 coding DNA: TGTGCCAGCAGTGAACCATCCGGCACTCGCCCGGTCTATGGCTACACCTTC. Its protein product is CASSEPSGTRPVYGYTF.